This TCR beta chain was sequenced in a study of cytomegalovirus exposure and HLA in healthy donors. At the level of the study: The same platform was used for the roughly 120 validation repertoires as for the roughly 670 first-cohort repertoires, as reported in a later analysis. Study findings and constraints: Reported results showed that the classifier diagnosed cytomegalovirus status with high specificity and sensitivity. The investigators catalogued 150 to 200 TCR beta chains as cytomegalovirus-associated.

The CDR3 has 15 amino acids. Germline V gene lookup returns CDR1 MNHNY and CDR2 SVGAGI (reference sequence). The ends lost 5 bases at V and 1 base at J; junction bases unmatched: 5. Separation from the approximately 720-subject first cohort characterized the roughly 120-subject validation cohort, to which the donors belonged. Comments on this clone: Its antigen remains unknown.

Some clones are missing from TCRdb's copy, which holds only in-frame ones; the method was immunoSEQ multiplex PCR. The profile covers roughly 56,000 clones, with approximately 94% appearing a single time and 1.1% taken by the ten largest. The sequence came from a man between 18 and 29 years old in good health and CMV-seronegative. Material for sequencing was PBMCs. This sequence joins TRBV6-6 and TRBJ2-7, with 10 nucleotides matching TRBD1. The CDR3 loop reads CASSLPGQGSYEQYF. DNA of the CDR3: TGTGCCAGCAGTCTCCCGGGACAGGGGTCCTACGAGCAGTACTTC.